These 10 T cell receptor beta chains share one sample of origin, sequenced in a study of cytomegalovirus exposure and HLA in healthy donors (dated by TCRdb to 2016 to 2017). Libraries were made using the immunoSEQ multiplex PCR assay. Sourced from immuneACCESS, this table was stored by TCRdb with only in-frame sequences that have V and J called. A share of the clones is absent; for the studies checked, an unresolved V gene accounts for under half, and the remainder has no known explanation. This sample is represented by 120,000 or so clones; over 85% of them were singletons. Of the sample, under 2% is held by the ten largest clones. The sample taken for sequencing was PBMCs. Every receptor here comes from a woman younger than 35 in good health and CMV-seronegative.

This chain joins TRBV9 and TRBJ1-1; D remains ambiguous. Trimming cost V 0 bases and J 0 bases, with 6 bases left between them. CDR1 is SGDLS, CDR2 YYNGEE, per germline. The CDR3 runs 14 residues. The CDR3 protein is CASSVDSLNTEAFF. CDR3 bases: TGTGCCAGCAGCGTAGACAGCTTGAACACTGAAGCTTTCTTT.

Only one count was recorded for this clone. The CDR3 DNA reads TGCGCCAGCAGCCAAGATGGCGGCAGGGGTCCCACTAATGAAAAACTGTTTTTT. It codes for CASSQDGGRGPTNEKLFF. The chain combines TRBV4-1 with TRBJ1-4, with D perhaps matching TRBD1 (6 bases). Germline lookup yields CDR1 MGHRA and CDR2 YSYEKL. The V end was cut by 0 bases, the J end by 2 bases, with 16 bases between. There are 18 residues in the CDR3.

This chain links TRBV6-1 with TRBJ2-5; 7 positions agree with TRBD1. Trimming at V came to 7 bases and at J to 5 bases, leaving 7 bases not matched to a gene. CDR1 and CDR2 (germline): MNHNS, SASEGT. This CDR3 has 13 residues. CDR3 sequence (DNA): TGTGCCAGCAAATTGACAGGGACCGAGACCCAGTACTTC. This gives the protein CASKLTGTETQYF.

The rearrangement joins TRBV6-1 to TRBJ2-2; a weak D match, TRBD1 (5 bases). The germline gives CDR1 MNHNS, CDR2 SASEGT. The CDR3 runs to 14 residues. V was pared by 2 bases and J by 5 bases, with 9 bases between. This CDR3 reads CASSESKGTGELFF. The CDR3 DNA sequence: TGTGCCAGCAGTGAATCAAAGGGGACCGGGGAGCTGTTTTTT.

V is TRBV27 and J is TRBJ2-1; a weak D match, TRBD2 (6 bases). CDR3 size: 15 residues. The germline gives CDR1 MNHEY, CDR2 SMNVEV (reference sequence). V dropped 1 base and J dropped 7 bases, with 14 bases sitting between them. The chain's CDR3 is CASSLLAAKRNEQFF. CDR3 sequence (DNA): TGTGCCAGCAGTTTATTAGCGGCAAAGAGGAATGAGCAGTTCTTC.

This chain links TRBV9 with TRBJ2-7; tentatively, D is TRBD2 (6 bases). Germline loops: CDR1 SGDLS, CDR2 YYNGEE. V was clipped by 3 bases and J by 2 bases, with 15 bases between them. The CDR3 loop spans 15 amino acids. CDR3 DNA sequence: TGTGCCAGCAGCGCCCAACTAGCAGGCACCTACGAGCAGTACTTC. Translated: CASSAQLAGTYEQYF.

The V call is TRBV11-2, the J call TRBJ2-7, with D maybe TRBD1 (5 bases). Germline CDR1 SGHAT, CDR2 FQNNGV. The V and J ends lost 3 bases and 6 bases respectively, with 21 bases between them. CDR3 size: 16 residues. DNA of the CDR3: TGTGCCAGCAGCTTCCGACCCCTCACCTCAGGGCCCGAGCAGTACTTC. Protein: CASSFRPLTSGPEQYF.

The rearrangement links TRBV5-1 to TRBJ2-1; D is uncertain. Trimming removed 1 base at V and 3 bases at J, with 11 bases between. The CDR3 is made up of 15 amino acids. In germline, CDR1 is SGHRS, CDR2 YFSETQ. CDR3 coding DNA: TGCGCCAGCAGCTTGAACAAAGATAACTACAATGAGCAGTTCTTC. Translating it yields CASSLNKDNYNEQFF.

The chain uses TRBV7-3 and TRBJ2-5; 7 positions match TRBD1. CDR1 and CDR2 from the germline V gene are SGHTA and FQGTGA. The V gene end was trimmed by 5 bases and the J gene end by 3 bases; junction bases not matched to a gene: 3. This CDR3 has 13 residues. The CDR3 DNA reads as TGTGCCAGCAGCCGGGACAGAGAAGAGACCCAGTACTTC. Amino acid sequence: CASSRDREETQYF.

V is TRBV4-2 and J is TRBJ2-4; 8 positions agree with TRBD2. The length of the CDR3 is 19 residues. J was trimmed by 0 bases and V by 5 bases; bases with no gene match: 15. Germline V CDR1 and CDR2: LGHNA, YNFKEQ. This CDR3 is CASSATGLKRGLAKNIQYF. In nucleotides, the CDR3 is TGTGCCAGCAGCGCTACGGGTCTTAAGCGGGGGTTAGCCAAAAACATTCAGTACTTC.